This TCR beta chain derives from a study of blood T cell repertoires in COVID-19. Study-level information: COVID-19 samples from acute and convalescent phases originated in the United States, Italy and Spain. PBMCs, B-cell-depleted T cells, or T cells were the source of the cDNA or gDNA that made up the material.

This CDR3 has 15 amino acids. Germline V gene lookup returns CDR1 LGHDT and CDR2 YNNKEL (reference sequence). V lost 5 bases, J lost 4 bases, and 8 bases stayed unmatched. Original processing methods: The authors estimated nucleated cell counts from reference gene primer amplification. The data were produced by immunoSEQ multiplex PCR, yet TCRdb's version contains in-frame clones alone and is incomplete. V and J calls and clone size follow that table, whereas D and trimming were derived from the DNA. This table has 120,000 or so clones, approximately 85% appearing once. While infection was still active, Seattle patients were enrolled and then followed longitudinally.

The sample was peripheral blood. The source of this sequence is a man aged 25-45 years with COVID-19, enrolled during active disease. The gene calls are TRBV3-1 (or the pseudogene TRBV3-2) and TRBJ2-3; 8 nucleotides align to TRBD1. CDR3 sequence: CASSYGQGGADTQYF. CDR3 nucleotide sequence: TGTGCCAGCAGCTACGGACAGGGAGGAGCAGATACGCAGTATTTT.